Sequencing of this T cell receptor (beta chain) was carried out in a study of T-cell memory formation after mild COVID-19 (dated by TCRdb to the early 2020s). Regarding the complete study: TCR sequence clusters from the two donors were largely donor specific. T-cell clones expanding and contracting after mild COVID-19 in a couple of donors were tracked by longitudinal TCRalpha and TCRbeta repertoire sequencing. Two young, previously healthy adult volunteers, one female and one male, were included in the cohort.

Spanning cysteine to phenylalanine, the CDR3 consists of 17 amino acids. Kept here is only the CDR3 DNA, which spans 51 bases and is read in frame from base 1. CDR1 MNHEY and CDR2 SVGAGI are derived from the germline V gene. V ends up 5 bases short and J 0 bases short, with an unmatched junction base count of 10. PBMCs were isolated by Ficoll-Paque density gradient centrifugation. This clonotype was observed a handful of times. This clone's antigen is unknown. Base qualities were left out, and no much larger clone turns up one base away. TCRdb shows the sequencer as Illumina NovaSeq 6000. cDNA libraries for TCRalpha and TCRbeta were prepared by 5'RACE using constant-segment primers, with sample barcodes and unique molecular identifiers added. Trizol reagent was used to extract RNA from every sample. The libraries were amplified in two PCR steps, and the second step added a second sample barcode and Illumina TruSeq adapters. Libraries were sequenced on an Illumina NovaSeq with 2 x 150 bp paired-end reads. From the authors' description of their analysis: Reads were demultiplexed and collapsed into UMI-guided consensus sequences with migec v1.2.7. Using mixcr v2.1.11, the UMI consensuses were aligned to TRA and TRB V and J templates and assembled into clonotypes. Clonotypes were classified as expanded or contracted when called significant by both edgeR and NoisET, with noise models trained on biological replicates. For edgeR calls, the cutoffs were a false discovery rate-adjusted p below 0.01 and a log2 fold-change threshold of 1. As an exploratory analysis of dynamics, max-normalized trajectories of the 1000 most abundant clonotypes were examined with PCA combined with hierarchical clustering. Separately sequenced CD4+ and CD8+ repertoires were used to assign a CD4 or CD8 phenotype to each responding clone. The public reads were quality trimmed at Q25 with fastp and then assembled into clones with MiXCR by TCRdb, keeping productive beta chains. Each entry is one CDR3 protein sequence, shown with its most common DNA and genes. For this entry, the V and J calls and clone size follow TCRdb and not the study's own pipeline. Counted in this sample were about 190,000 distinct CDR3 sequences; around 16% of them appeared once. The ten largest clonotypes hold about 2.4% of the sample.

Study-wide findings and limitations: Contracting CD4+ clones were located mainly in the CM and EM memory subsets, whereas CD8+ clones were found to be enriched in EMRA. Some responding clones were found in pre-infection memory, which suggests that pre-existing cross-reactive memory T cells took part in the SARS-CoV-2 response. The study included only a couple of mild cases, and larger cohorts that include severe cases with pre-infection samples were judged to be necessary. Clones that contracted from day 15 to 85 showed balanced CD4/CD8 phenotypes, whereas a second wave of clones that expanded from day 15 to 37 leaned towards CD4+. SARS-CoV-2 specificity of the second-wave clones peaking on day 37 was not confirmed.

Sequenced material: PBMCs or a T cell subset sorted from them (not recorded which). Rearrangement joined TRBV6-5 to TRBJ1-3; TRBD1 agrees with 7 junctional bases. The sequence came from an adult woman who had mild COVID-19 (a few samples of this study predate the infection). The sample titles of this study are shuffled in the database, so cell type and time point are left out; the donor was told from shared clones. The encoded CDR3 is CASSGPGQRFSGNTIYF. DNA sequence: TGTGCCAGCAGTGGTCCGGGACAGCGATTCTCTGGAAACACCATATATTTT.